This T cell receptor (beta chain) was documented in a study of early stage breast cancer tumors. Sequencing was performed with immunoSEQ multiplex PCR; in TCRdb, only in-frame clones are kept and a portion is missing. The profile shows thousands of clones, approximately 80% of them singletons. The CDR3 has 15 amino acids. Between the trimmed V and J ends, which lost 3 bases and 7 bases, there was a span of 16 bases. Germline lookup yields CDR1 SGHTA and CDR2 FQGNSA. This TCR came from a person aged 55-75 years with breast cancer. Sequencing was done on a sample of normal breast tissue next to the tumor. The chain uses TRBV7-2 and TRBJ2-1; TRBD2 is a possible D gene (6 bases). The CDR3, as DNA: TGTGCCAGCAGCTTTTCCGGGAGCCTGTGGAATGAGCAGTTCTTC. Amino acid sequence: CASSFSGSLWNEQFF.